This T cell receptor beta chain was retrieved from a study of cytomegalovirus exposure and HLA in healthy donors. Findings and caveats of the study: Reportedly, a later analysis found an Asian-associated ancestry cluster had fewer N-insertions than the approximately 600-donor mean. The study labeled fewer than 200 TCR beta chains cytomegalovirus-associated.

PCR used 60 Vbeta primers and 13 Jbeta primers. Repertoires were generated with immunoSEQ multiplex PCR, while TCRdb's copy carries only in-frame clones and drops some. The table lists approximately 270,000 clones, 80% of them singletons. Donors counted as nominally healthy when sampled, yet unrecorded immune exposures were likely. The germline CDR1 and CDR2 sequences are SGHVS and FNYEAQ. This CDR3 spans 16 amino acids. V dropped 3 bases and J dropped 0 bases, with 12 bases sitting between them. About this clone itself: Its antigen is not known.

V gene TRBV7-6 combines with J gene TRBJ2-1; TRBD2 might be the D (5 bases). This clonotype was sampled from a girl aged 2-10 years in good health and CMV-seronegative. Material: PBMCs. CDR3 sequence: CASSFQAVSSYNEQFF. The CDR3, as DNA: TGTGCCAGCAGCTTTCAAGCGGTGAGCTCCTACAATGAGCAGTTCTTC.